The entry that follows covers one T cell receptor beta chain sequence. The germline V gene has CDR1 MNHNS and CDR2 SASEGT. V lost 8 bases and J lost 0, with 20 bases in between. The CDR3 spans 16 residues. TCRdb recomputed calls from the 5' RACE reads with MiXCR, one row per CDR3 protein. The data contain hundreds of thousands of distinct CDR3 sequences, around 20% of them seen just once; the ten biggest clones take up about 0.48%. These data come from a study of identical twins. These sequences were also reported in another study, on yellow fever vaccine responses in identical twins.

Sample: CD4+ T cells sorted from blood. The chain recombines TRBV6-1 with TRBJ2-7; tentatively, D is TRBD1 or TRBD2 (5 bases each). This clonotype was sampled from a young woman in good health. CDR3 bases: TGTGCCAGCCTGGGACGAGCCTCTCTGAGCTCCTACGAGCAGTACGTC. Translated, it gives CASLGRASLSSYEQYV.